One T cell receptor (beta chain) is described in this entry. CDR3 length: 12 amino acids. Germline V gene data show CDR1 as MNHEY and CDR2 as SVGAGI. Trimming left V 5 bases short and J 7 bases short, with 8 bases between. Clones were read by immunoSEQ multiplex PCR, and TCRdb kept only the in-frame ones, dropping some. The table shows 13,000 to 15,000 clones, with 82% occurring only once. The data derive from a study of T cells in tumors after PD-1 blockade. The chain combines TRBV6-5 with TRBJ1-4; D not certain. The clonotype originates from a human donor with basal cell carcinoma. This specimen consisted of PBMCs, obtained after anti-PD-1 treatment. This chain's CDR3 is CASSIWGEKLFF. The CDR3 coding sequence is TGTGCCAGCAGTATCTGGGGTGAAAAACTGTTTTTT.